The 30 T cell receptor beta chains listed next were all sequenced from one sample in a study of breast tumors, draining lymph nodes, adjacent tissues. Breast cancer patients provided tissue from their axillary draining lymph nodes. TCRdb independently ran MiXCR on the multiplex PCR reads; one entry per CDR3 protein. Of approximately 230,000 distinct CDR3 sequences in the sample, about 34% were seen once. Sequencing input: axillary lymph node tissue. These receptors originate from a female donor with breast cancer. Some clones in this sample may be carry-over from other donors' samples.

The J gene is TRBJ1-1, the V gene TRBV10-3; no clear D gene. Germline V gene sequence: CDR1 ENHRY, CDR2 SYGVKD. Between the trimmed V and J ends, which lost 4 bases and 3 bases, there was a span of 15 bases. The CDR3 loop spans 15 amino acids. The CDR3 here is CAISVVPGWDTEAFF. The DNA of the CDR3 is TGTGCCATCAGTGTGGTTCCGGGATGGGACACTGAAGCTTTCTTT.

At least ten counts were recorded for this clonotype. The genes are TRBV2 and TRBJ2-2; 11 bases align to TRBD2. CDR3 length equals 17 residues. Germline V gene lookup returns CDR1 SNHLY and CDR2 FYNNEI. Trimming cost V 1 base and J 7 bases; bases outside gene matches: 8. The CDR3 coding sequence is TGTGCCAGCAGTGAAGTAAATATAGCGGGAGGGGTCGGGGAGCTGTTTTTT. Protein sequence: CASSEVNIAGGVGELFF. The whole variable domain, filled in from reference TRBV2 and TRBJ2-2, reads EPEVTQTPSHQVTQMGQEVILRCVPISNHLYFYWYRQILGQKVEFLVSFYNNEISEKSEIFDDQFSVERPDGSNFTLKIRSTKLEDSAMYFCASSEVNIAGGVGELFFGEGSRLTVL.

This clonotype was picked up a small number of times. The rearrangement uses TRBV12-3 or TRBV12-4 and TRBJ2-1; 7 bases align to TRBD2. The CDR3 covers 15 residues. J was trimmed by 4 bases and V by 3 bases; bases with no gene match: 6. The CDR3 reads CASSFAGEGYNEQFF. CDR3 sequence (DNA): TGTGCCAGCAGTTTCGCCGGGGAGGGATACAATGAGCAGTTCTTC.

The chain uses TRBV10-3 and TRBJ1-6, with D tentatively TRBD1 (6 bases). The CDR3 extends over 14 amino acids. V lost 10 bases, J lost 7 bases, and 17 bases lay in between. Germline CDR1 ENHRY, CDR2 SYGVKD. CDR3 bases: TGTGCCAGCAGGGGAGGACCGGACAATTCACCCCTCCACTTT. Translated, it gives CASRGGPDNSPLHF.

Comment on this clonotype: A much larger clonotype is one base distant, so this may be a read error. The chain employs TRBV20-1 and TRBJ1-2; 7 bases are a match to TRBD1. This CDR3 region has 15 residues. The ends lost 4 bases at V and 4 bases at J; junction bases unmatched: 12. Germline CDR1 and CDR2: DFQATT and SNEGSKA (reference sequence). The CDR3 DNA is TGCAGTGCTAACCCCCCTACCGGGACAGCCTATGGCTACACCTTC. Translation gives CSANPPTGTAYGYTF.

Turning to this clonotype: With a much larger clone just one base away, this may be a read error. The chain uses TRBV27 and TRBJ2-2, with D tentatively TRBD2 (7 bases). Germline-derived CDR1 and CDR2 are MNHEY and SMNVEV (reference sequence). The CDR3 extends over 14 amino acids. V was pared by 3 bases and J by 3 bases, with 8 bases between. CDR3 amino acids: CASSFGGHTGELFF. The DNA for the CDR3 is TGTGCCAGCAGTTTCGGGGGGCACACCGGGGAGCTGTTTTTT.

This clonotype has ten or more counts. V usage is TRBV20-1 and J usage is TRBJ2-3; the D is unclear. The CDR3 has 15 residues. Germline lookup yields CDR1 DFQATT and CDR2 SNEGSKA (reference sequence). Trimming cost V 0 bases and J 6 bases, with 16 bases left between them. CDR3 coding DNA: TGCAGTGCTAGAGATCCTCAAGGACGGTGGGATACGCAGTATTTT. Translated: CSARDPQGRWDTQYF.

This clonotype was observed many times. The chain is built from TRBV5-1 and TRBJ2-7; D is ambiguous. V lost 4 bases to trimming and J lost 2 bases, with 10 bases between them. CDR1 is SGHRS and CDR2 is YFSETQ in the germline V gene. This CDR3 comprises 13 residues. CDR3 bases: TGCGCCAGCAGCCCCCTAGGGACCTACGAGCAGTACTTC. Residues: CASSPLGTYEQYF.

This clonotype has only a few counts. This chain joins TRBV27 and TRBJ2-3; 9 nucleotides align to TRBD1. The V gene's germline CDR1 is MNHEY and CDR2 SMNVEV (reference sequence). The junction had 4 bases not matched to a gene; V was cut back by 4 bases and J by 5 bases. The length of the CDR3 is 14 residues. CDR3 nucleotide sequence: TGTGCCAGCAGTTGGGACAGGGCAGTAGATACGCAGTATTTT. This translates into CASSWDRAVDTQYF.

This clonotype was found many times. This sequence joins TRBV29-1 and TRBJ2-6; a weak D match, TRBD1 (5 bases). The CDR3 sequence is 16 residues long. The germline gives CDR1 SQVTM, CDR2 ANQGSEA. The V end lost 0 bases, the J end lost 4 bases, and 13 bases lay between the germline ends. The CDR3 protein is CSVEDGRETGANVLTF. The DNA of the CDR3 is TGCAGCGTTGAAGACGGCAGGGAAACCGGGGCCAACGTCCTGACTTTC. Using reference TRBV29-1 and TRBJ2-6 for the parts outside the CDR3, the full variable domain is SAVISQKPSRDICQRGTSLTIQCQVDSQVTMMFWYRQQPGQSLTLIATANQGSEATYESGFVIDKFPISRPNLTFSTLTVSNMSPEDSSIYLCSVEDGRETGANVLTFGAGSRLTVL.

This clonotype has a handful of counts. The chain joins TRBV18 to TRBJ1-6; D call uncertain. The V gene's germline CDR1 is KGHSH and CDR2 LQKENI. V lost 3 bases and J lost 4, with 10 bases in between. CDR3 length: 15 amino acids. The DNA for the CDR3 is TGTGCCAGCTCACCGGAGGGCCAGTATAATTCACCCCTCCACTTT. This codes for CASSPEGQYNSPLHF.

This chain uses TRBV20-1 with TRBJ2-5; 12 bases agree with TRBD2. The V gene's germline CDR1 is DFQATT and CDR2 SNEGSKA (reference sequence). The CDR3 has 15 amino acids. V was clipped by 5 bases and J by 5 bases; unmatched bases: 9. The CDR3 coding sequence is TGCAGTGCTGGTGCTAGCGGGAGGGCCGAGGAGACCCAGTACTTC. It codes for CSAGASGRAEETQYF.

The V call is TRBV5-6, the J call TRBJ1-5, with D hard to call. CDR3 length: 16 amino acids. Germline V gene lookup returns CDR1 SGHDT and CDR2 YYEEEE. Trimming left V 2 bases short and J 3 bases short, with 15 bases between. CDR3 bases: TGTGCCAGCAGCTTAATGCTGGAGGGAGACAATCAGCCCCAGCATTTT. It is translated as CASSLMLEGDNQPQHF.

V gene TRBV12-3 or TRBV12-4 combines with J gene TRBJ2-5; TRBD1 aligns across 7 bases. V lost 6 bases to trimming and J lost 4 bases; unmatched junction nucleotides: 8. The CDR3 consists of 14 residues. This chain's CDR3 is CASSLRQGRETQYF. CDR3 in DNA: TGTGCCAGCAGCCTCCGACAGGGCCGAGAGACCCAGTACTTC.

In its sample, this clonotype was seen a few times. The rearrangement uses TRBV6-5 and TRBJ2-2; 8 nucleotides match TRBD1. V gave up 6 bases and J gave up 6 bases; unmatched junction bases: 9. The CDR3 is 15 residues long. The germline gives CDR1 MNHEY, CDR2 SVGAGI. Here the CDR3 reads CASRPDRAIPGELFF. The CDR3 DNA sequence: TGTGCCAGCAGGCCGGACAGGGCGATCCCCGGGGAGCTGTTTTTT.

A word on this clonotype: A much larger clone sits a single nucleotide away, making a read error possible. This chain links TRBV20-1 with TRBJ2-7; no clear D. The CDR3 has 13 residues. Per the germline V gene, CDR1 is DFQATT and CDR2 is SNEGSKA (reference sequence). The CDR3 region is CSACPSVSYAQYF. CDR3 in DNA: TGCAGTGCTTGCCCGTCAGTCTCCTACGCGCAGTACTTC.

The chain's CDR3 is CASSLSSGGPTGELFF. The CDR3 nucleotides read TGTGCCAGCAGCCTCTCTAGCGGGGGTCCCACCGGGGAGCTGTTTTTT. The chain joins TRBV7-2 to TRBJ2-2; 10 nucleotides align to TRBD2. The germline V gene encodes CDR1 SGHTA and CDR2 FQGNSA. This CDR3 has 16 residues. J lost 4 bases, V lost 5 bases, and 7 bases had no gene match.

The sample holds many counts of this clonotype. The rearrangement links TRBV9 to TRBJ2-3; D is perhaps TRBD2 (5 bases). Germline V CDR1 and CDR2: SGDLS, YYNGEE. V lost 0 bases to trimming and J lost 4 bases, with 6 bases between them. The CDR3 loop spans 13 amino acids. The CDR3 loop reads CASSVGGADTQYF. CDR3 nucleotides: TGTGCCAGCAGCGTAGGGGGAGCAGATACGCAGTATTTT.

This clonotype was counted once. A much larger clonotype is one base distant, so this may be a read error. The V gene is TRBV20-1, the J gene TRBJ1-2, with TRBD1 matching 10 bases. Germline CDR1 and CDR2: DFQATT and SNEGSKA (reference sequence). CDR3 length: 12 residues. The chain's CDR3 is CSASDRGRGSTF. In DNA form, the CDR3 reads TGCAGTGCTAGCGACAGGGGGCGAGGCTCCACCTTC.

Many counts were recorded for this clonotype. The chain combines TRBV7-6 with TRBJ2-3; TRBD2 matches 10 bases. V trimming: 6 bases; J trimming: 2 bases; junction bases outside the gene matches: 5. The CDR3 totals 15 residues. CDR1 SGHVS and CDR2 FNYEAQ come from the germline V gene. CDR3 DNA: TGTGCCAGCAGATGGACTAGCGGAAACACAGATACGCAGTATTTT. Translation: CASRWTSGNTDTQYF.

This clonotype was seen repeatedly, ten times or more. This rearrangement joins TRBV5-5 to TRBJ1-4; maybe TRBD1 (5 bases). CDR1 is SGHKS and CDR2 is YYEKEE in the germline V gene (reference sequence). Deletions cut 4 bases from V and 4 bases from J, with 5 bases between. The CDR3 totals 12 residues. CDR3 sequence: CASSGGNEKLFF. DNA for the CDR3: TGTGCCAGCAGCGGGGGTAATGAAAAACTGTTTTTT.

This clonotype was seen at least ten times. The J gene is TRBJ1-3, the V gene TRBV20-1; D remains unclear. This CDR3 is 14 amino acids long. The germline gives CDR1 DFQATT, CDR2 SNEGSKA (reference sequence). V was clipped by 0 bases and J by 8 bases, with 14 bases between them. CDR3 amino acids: CSAREARTVDTIYF. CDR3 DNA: TGCAGTGCTAGAGAAGCACGAACAGTAGACACCATATATTTT.

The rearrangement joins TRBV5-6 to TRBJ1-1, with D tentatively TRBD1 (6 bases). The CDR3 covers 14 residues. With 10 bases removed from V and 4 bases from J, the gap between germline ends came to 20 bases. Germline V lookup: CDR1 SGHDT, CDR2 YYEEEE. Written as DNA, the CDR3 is TGTGCCGGGGGCCAGGCTCAAGAGGGCACTGAAGCTTTCTTT. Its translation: CAGGQAQEGTEAFF.

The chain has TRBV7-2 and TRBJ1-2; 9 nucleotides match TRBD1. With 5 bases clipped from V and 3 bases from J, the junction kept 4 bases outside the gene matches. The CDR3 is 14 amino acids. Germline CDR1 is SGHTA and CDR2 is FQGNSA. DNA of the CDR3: TGTGCCAGCAGCGCACAGGGGGCAGACTATGGCTACACCTTC. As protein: CASSAQGADYGYTF. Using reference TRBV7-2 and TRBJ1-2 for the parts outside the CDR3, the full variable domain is GAGVSQSPSNKVTEKGKDVELRCDPISGHTALYWYRQSLGQGLEFLIYFQGNSAPDKSGLPSDRFSAERTGGSVSTLTIQRTQQEDSAVYLCASSAQGADYGYTFGSGTRLTVV.

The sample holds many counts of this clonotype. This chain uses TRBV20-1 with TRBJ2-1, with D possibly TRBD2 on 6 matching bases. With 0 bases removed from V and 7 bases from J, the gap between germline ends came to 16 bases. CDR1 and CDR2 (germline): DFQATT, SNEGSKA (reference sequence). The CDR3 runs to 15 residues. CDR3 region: CSARDAGIFQNEQFF. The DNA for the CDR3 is TGCAGTGCTAGAGACGCGGGGATATTCCAGAATGAGCAGTTCTTC.

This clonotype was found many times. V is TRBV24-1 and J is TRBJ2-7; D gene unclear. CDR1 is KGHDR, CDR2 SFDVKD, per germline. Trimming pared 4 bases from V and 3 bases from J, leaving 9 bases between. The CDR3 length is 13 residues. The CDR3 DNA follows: TGTGCCACCAGTGACAGATTAGGCTACGAGCAGTACTTC. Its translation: CATSDRLGYEQYF.

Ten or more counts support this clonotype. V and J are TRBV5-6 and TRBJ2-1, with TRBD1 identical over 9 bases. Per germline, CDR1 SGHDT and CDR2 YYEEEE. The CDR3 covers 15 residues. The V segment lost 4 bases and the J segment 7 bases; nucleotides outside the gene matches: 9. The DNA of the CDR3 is TGTGCCAGCAGCAAAACAGGGGGCGAGTTAAATGAGCAGTTCTTC. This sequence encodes CASSKTGGELNEQFF.

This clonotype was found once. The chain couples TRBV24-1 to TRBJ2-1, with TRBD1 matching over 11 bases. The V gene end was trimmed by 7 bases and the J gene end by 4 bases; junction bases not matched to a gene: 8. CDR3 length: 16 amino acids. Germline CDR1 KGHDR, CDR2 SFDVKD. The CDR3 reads CATSAPGTGGYNEQFF. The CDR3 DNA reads TGTGCCACCAGCGCCCCCGGGACAGGGGGATACAATGAGCAGTTCTTC.

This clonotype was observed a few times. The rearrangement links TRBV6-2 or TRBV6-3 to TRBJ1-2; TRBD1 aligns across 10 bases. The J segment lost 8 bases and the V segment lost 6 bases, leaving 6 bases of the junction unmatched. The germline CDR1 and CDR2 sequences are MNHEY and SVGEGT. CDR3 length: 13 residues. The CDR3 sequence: CASSQDRGRGYTF. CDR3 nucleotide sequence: TGTGCCAGCAGCCAAGACAGGGGGCGAGGCTACACCTTC.

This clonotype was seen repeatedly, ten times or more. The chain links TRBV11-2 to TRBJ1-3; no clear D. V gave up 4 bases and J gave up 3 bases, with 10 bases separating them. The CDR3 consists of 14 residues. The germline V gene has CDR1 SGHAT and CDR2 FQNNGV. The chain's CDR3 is CASSWNQDGNTIYF. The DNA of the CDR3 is TGTGCCAGCAGCTGGAACCAGGATGGAAACACCATATATTTT.